One sample yielded the 25 T cell receptor beta chains listed below, sequenced in a study of early T cells in non-severe SARS-CoV-2 infection. MiXCR was run by TCRdb on the 5' RACE reads, yielding one entry per CDR3 protein. In the table there are tens of thousands of distinct CDR3 sequences, over 13% of which are singletons. Sequencing input: whole blood. The receptor source for this set is an adult who was a healthcare worker with PCR-confirmed SARS-CoV-2 infection or an uninfected control (not recorded which).

This clonotype has a handful of counts. The V and J genes are TRBV5-1 and TRBJ2-7, with TRBD2 matching 12 bases. The CDR3 sequence is 16 residues long. The germline V gene encodes CDR1 SGHRS and CDR2 YFSETQ. J was trimmed by 1 base and V by 4 bases; bases with no gene match: 6. The CDR3 loop is CASSTYTSGGSYEQYF. DNA of the CDR3: TGCGCCAGCAGCACCTACACTAGCGGGGGGTCCTACGAGCAGTACTTC.

Notes on this clonotype: Given a much more abundant clone one base away, this may be a read error. The chain uses TRBV7-8 and TRBJ1-1; D may be TRBD1 (6 bases). From germline, CDR1 is SGHVS and CDR2 FQNEAQ. The CDR3 runs 15 residues. The DNA of the CDR3 is TGTGCCAACAGCCGGACCAGGGGTCGGGCCACTGAAGCTTTCTTT. Its translation is CANSRTRGRATEAFF.

This chain uses TRBV19 with TRBJ2-7, with 8 bases lining up with TRBD2. The germline V gene encodes CDR1 LNHDA and CDR2 SQIVND (reference sequence). CDR3 length equals 14 residues. V lost 3 bases and J lost 4; bases outside the gene matches: 5. CDR3 protein: CASSIKSGSYEQYF. The CDR3 DNA reads TGTGCCAGTAGTATCAAAAGCGGGAGTTACGAGCAGTACTTC.

This clonotype was recorded a few times. This rearrangement joins TRBV7-9 to TRBJ2-5; D possibly corresponds to TRBD2 (6 bases). The germline V and J ends were trimmed by 3 bases and 5 bases, with 19 bases remaining between them. Germline V gene lookup returns CDR1 SEHNR and CDR2 FQNEAQ (reference sequence). CDR3 length: 16 residues. For the CDR3, the DNA is TGTGCCAGCAGCTTCGCAGGGACGCGGAGGGCGGAGACCCAGTACTTC. Residues: CASSFAGTRRAETQYF. Based on the CDR3 plus reference TRBV7-9 and TRBJ2-5, the full variable domain is DTGVSQNPRHKITKRGQNVTFRCDPISEHNRLYWYRQTLGQGPEFLTYFQNEAQLEKSRLLSDRFSAERPKGSFSTLEIQRTEQGDSAMYLCASSFAGTRRAETQYFGPGTRLLVL.

Ten or more counts support this clonotype. The J gene is TRBJ2-3, the V gene TRBV27, with D possibly matching TRBD2 (6 bases). In germline, CDR1 is MNHEY, CDR2 SMNVEV (reference sequence). V lost 3 bases and J 4 bases, leaving 14 bases between the germline ends. This CDR3 contains 15 residues. The CDR3 coding sequence is TGTGCCAGCAGTTTCGGAGGGCCTCGGTCAGATACGCAGTATTTT. The encoded protein is CASSFGGPRSDTQYF.

This clonotype was observed many times. This chain uses TRBV7-8 with TRBJ2-5; TRBD2 agrees at 8 bases. The germline V gene encodes CDR1 SGHVS and CDR2 FQNEAQ. Trimming cost V 8 bases and J 13 bases; bases outside gene matches: 15. This CDR3 spans 13 amino acids. The CDR3 DNA reads as TGTGCCAGCCTTAAGCGCGGGGGGACCCCCCGGTACTTC. Translated: CASLKRGGTPRYF.

This clonotype has a count of ten or more. Mismatch with germline at one junction end may stem from a read error. V usage is TRBV3-1 and J usage is TRBJ1-3, with D tentatively TRBD1 (5 bases). CDR1 and CDR2 (germline): LGHDT, YNNKEL (reference sequence). The CDR3 loop spans 16 amino acids. The CDR3, as DNA: TGTGCCAGCAGCCAAAGGGGCCTCTACTCTGAAAACACCATATATTTT. Its translation: CASSQRGLYSENTIYF. The full variable domain, its missing parts supplied by reference TRBV3-1 and TRBJ1-3, is DTAVSQTPKYLVTQMGNDKSIKCEQNLGHDTMYWYKQDSKKFLKIMFSYNNKELIINETVPNRFSPKSPDKAHLNLHINSLELGDSAVYFCASSQRGLYSENTIYFGEGSWLTVV.

Many counts were recorded for this clonotype. The V and J genes are TRBV27 and TRBJ1-5; perhaps TRBD1 as D (5 bases). The ends were cut back, 5 bases at V and 4 bases at J, with 12 bases in the middle. The CDR3 is made up of 14 amino acids. Germline CDR1 and CDR2: MNHEY and SMNVEV (reference sequence). The CDR3 DNA sequence: TGTGCCAGCAGTAAACAGGTACGGAATCAGCCCCAGCATTTT. It codes for CASSKQVRNQPQHF.

This clonotype showed up just a few times. The chain has TRBV7-6 and TRBJ1-1; D is ambiguous. The germline gives CDR1 SGHVS, CDR2 FNYEAQ. The CDR3 loop spans 12 amino acids. The V end lost 5 bases, the J end lost 4 bases, and 8 bases lay between the germline ends. Written as DNA, the CDR3 is TGTGCCAGCAGCCCATCGATCACTGAAGCTTTCTTT. It yields the protein CASSPSITEAFF.

This chain connects TRBV20-1 to TRBJ2-7; 10 positions match TRBD1. CDR1 is DFQATT, CDR2 SNEGSKA, per germline (reference sequence). CDR3 length: 14 residues. The V gene end was trimmed by 1 base and the J gene end by 7 bases; junction bases not matched to a gene: 7. In nucleotides, the CDR3 is TGCAGTGCTAGAGGGGACAGGGGAAATGGGGAGCAGTACTTC. Translating it yields CSARGDRGNGEQYF.

With regard to this clonotype: This may arise from a read error, as a much more abundant clone is one base away. The V call is TRBV6-6, the J call TRBJ2-5, with D unclear. The germline V and J ends were trimmed by 7 bases and 2 bases, with 8 bases remaining between them. Germline V gene data show CDR1 as MNHNY and CDR2 as SVGAGI (reference sequence). This CDR3 has 12 residues. CDR3 DNA: TGTGCCAGCATCCCATATCAAGAGACCCAGTACTTC. Translating it yields CASIPYQETQYF.

This clonotype was observed a few times. The rearrangement uses TRBV11-2 and TRBJ2-7; TRBD1 agrees at 7 bases. The J segment lost 1 base and the V segment lost 5 bases, leaving 8 bases of the junction unmatched. Per germline, CDR1 SGHAT and CDR2 FQNNGV. This CDR3 contains 15 residues. CDR3 nucleotides: TGTGCCAGCAGCCGTACAGGGGACCCATCCTACGAGCAGTACTTC. Translation gives CASSRTGDPSYEQYF.

This clonotype was recorded many times. The genes are TRBV2 and TRBJ2-5; D tentatively reads TRBD1 or TRBD2 (5 bases each). The germline gives CDR1 SNHLY, CDR2 FYNNEI. The CDR3 length is 14 residues. V lost 5 bases and J 5 bases, leaving 15 bases between the germline ends. The CDR3 nucleotides are TGTGCCAGCAGTACCGACCCCGAGGGGGAGACCCAGTACTTC. It yields the protein CASSTDPEGETQYF.

This clonotype was detected many times. The chain is built from TRBV6-1 and TRBJ1-3, with unresolved D. The CDR3 has 13 amino acids. Germline V gene data show CDR1 as MNHNS and CDR2 as SASEGT. The ends were cut back, 1 base at V and 3 bases at J, with 4 bases in the middle. The CDR3 DNA follows: TGTGCCAGCAGTGAAGTCAGTGGAAACACCATATATTTT. Amino acids: CASSEVSGNTIYF.

This clonotype came up a few times. The V call is TRBV27, the J call TRBJ2-7, with D tentatively TRBD1 (5 bases). There are 13 residues in the CDR3. The V gene's germline CDR1 is MNHEY and CDR2 SMNVEV (reference sequence). V shed 4 bases and J shed 1 base, with 8 bases lying between them. The CDR3 region is CASSWGSSYEQYF. Here the CDR3 DNA reads TGTGCCAGCAGTTGGGGCAGTTCCTACGAGCAGTACTTC.

This clonotype was observed a handful of times. The chain recombines TRBV3-1 with TRBJ2-1; D uncertain. Germline V gene data show CDR1 as LGHDT and CDR2 as YNNKEL (reference sequence). V was clipped by 0 bases and J by 3 bases, with 9 bases between them. The CDR3 has 15 amino acids. CDR3 protein: CASSQETNRYNEQFF. In DNA, the CDR3 is TGTGCCAGCAGCCAAGAGACGAACCGCTACAATGAGCAGTTCTTC.

This clonotype has ten or more counts. CDR3 in DNA: TGTGCCAGCAGCTTCCTACTCGGGGGCGGAACGAATGAGCAGTTCTTC. Translated: CASSFLLGGGTNEQFF. The chain is built from TRBV7-6 and TRBJ2-1; either TRBD1 or TRBD2 may supply D (6 bases each). The length of the CDR3 is 16 residues. Looked up from germline, CDR1 is SGHVS and CDR2 is FNYEAQ. V was clipped by 3 bases and J by 7 bases, with 19 bases between them.

This clonotype showed up just a few times. The V call is TRBV11-2, the J call TRBJ2-3, with 14 nucleotides matching TRBD2. The length of the CDR3 is 16 residues. Germline V gene sequence: CDR1 SGHAT, CDR2 FQNNGV. V gave up 3 bases and J gave up 5 bases; unmatched junction bases: 4. This chain's CDR3 is CASSFGTSGRIDTQYF. CDR3 DNA: TGTGCCAGCAGCTTCGGGACTAGCGGGAGAATAGATACGCAGTATTTT.

The table lists this clonotype with many counts. The chain couples TRBV5-1 to TRBJ2-5, with D perhaps TRBD2 (5 bases). There are 14 residues in the CDR3. The V gene's germline CDR1 is SGHRS and CDR2 YFSETQ. With 4 bases removed from V and 4 bases from J, the gap between germline ends came to 14 bases. Written as DNA, the CDR3 is TGCGCCAGCAGCGCCGGGCTCCGGGGAGAGACCCAGTACTTC. Translated, it gives CASSAGLRGETQYF.

The V and J genes are TRBV6-1 and TRBJ2-7; D might be TRBD2 (5 bases). The CDR3 is 14 amino acids. V was pared by 7 bases and J by 1 base, with 14 bases between. Germline loops: CDR1 MNHNS, CDR2 SASEGT. The CDR3 protein is CASTSHTSSYEQYF. The CDR3 DNA follows: TGTGCCAGCACCTCCCATACTAGTTCCTACGAGCAGTACTTC.

The gene calls are TRBV3-1 and TRBJ1-2; D remains ambiguous. Trimming shortened V by 1 base and J by 8 bases, and 8 bases separated the two germline ends. Germline assignment: CDR1 LGHDT and CDR2 YNNKEL (reference sequence). The CDR3 is 12 residues long. The CDR3 region is CASSQGRVGYTF. CDR3 nucleotide sequence: TGTGCCAGCAGCCAAGGGAGAGTCGGCTACACCTTC.

This clonotype was counted at least ten times. This sequence joins TRBV20-1 and TRBJ1-2; 11 bases are a match to TRBD1. After removal of 0 bases from V and 4 bases from J, the junction contained 1 base not matched to a gene. Germline V gene data show CDR1 as DFQATT and CDR2 as SNEGSKA (reference sequence). The CDR3 covers 14 residues. For the CDR3, the DNA is TGCAGTGCTAGAGAAGGGACAGGGGGCTATGGCTACACCTTC. It specifies CSAREGTGGYGYTF.

This clonotype occurred a few times. The chain links TRBV7-9 to TRBJ2-2; TRBD2 is a possible D gene (5 bases). Germline V gene data show CDR1 as SEHNR and CDR2 as FQNEAQ (reference sequence). The CDR3 runs 14 residues. V was shortened by 8 bases and J by 6 bases, with 16 bases between the two germline ends. CDR3 coding DNA: TGTGCCAGCGTATCTCCCGGGGTGCCCGGGGAGCTGTTTTTT. Encoded protein: CASVSPGVPGELFF. Filled out from reference TRBV7-9 and TRBJ2-2, the complete variable domain reads DTGVSQNPRHKITKRGQNVTFRCDPISEHNRLYWYRQTLGQGPEFLTYFQNEAQLEKSRLLSDRFSAERPKGSFSTLEIQRTEQGDSAMYLCASVSPGVPGELFFGEGSRLTVL.

The chain uses TRBV7-6 and TRBJ2-3; a weak D match, TRBD1 (5 bases). From germline, CDR1 is SGHVS and CDR2 FNYEAQ. The length of the CDR3 is 13 residues. V lost 5 bases and J lost 4, with 10 bases in between. The DNA of the CDR3 is TGTGCCAGCAGCCACTTAGGGGCAGATACGCAGTATTTT. The encoded protein is CASSHLGADTQYF.

The chain employs TRBV13 and TRBJ2-3; D tentatively fits TRBD1 or TRBD2 (5 bases each). The CDR3 totals 15 residues. V lost 3 bases to trimming and J lost 8 bases, with 18 bases between them. From germline, CDR1 is PRHDT and CDR2 FYEKMQ (reference sequence). The CDR3 region is CASSLGRASWGTQYF. The CDR3, as DNA: TGTGCCAGCAGCTTGGGACGGGCGTCTTGGGGTACGCAGTATTTT.